This record looks at one TCR beta chain sequence and its context. Its matching antigen is unknown. The CDR3 loop spans 14 amino acids. Germline V gene lookup returns CDR1 SGDLS and CDR2 YYNGEE. UMI-labeled 5' RACE was used, and it produced the TCR beta libraries. For each CDR3 protein, TCRdb gives one entry from its re-call of the 5' RACE reads, without DNA. This sample's table has about 10,000 distinct CDR3 sequences. The source of the sample is a study of human CD8 memory T cell subsets. Findings and caveats of the study: Clonotypes that made up the stem-like memory T cell repertoire overlapped minimally with the precursor exhausted T cell repertoire.

Early memory CD8+ T cells that were CCR7+ PD-1+ TIGIT+ with exhausted-like traits constituted the TPEX cells. PBMC were drawn from healthy donors' buffy coats. The chain employs TRBV9 and TRBJ2-1; the D call from TCRdb, TRBD2, cannot be confirmed without DNA. The sequenced sample was CD8+ T cells from PBMCs. The clonotype originates from a human donor in good health. The CDR3 is CASSVWTSDDEQFF.